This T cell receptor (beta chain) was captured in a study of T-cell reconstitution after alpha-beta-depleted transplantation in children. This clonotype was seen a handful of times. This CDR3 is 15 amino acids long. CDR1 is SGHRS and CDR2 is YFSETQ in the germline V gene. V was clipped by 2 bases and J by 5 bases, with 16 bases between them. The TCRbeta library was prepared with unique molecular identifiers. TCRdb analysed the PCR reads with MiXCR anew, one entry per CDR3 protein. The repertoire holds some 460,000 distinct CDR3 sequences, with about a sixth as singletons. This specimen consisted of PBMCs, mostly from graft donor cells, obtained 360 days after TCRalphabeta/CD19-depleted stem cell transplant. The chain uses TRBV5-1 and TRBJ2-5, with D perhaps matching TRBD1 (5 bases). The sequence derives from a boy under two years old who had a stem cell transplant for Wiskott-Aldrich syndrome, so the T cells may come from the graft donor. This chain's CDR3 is CASSFIAQGFETQYF. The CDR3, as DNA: TGCGCCAGCAGCTTTATCGCGCAGGGTTTTGAGACCCAGTACTTC.